These T cell receptor beta chains were read from a single sample in a study of vaccination effects on CD4 cells after COVID-19. Sequencing was performed with immunoSEQ multiplex PCR; in TCRdb, only in-frame clones are kept and a portion is missing. The sample yields 30,000 or so clones, less than 85% seen once. The antigens these receptors bind are not known. The source was CD4+ T cells from PBMCs cultured with HCoV-NL63 spike peptides, collected after COVID-19 vaccination. These receptors came from a human donor who received a COVID-19 vaccine. Both conserved end residues are part of each CDR3. The D gene is left open where the match is weak. Some rows mark clone size as missing; the rest say once, few, many or name a class of expanded clone.

>TRBJ2-7|16|TRBD1|-|TRBV11-2
CASSPGPGQGSSEQYF
TGTGCCAGCAGCCCCGGACCGGGACAGGGATCCTCCGAGCAGTACTTC
>TRBJ2-7|14|-|-|TRBV27
CASSFGGNSYEQYF
TGTGCCAGCAGTTTCGGTGGGAACTCCTACGAGCAGTACTTC
>TRBJ1-3|15|TRBD1|-|TRBV19
CASSMAGGPGNTIYF
TGTGCCAGTAGTATGGCAGGGGGCCCTGGAAACACCATATATTTT
>TRBJ1-5|15|-|-|TRBV5-5
CASSLATTLNQPQHF
TGTGCCAGCAGCTTGGCGACAACCCTCAATCAGCCCCAGCATTTT
>TRBJ2-7|11|-|-|TRBV6-4
CASSYNYEQYF
TGTGCCAGCAGCTACAATTACGAGCAGTACTTC
>TRBJ2-1|16|-|-|TRBV28
CASSSDRETGFNEQFF
TGTGCCAGCAGTTCAGACCGAGAAACAGGTTTCAATGAGCAGTTCTTC
>TRBJ1-6|17|-|-|TRBV5-1
CASSLGSGGLRDSPLHF
TGCGCCAGCAGCTTGGGCTCCGGGGGACTACGGGATTCACCCCTCCACTTT
>TRBJ2-5|12|-|-|TRBV10-3
CAIGTGLETQYF
TGTGCCATCGGGACGGGGTTGGAGACCCAGTACTTC
>TRBJ2-1|15|-|-|TRBV5-1
CASSRVPGLYNEQFF
TGCGCCAGCAGTAGGGTCCCCGGATTATACAATGAGCAGTTCTTC
>TRBJ1-6|15|TRBD1|few|TRBV9
CASSVEGTGASPLHF
TGTGCCAGCAGCGTAGAGGGGACAGGGGCTTCACCCCTCCACTTT
>TRBJ1-1|13|-|-|TRBV18
CASSQGRNTEAFF
TGTGCCAGCTCACAGGGGAGGAACACTGAAGCTTTCTTT
>TRBJ2-1|12|-|few|TRBV19
CASSITRNEQFF
TGTGCCAGTAGTATCACAAGGAATGAGCAGTTCTTC
>TRBJ1-2|15|-|once|TRBV6-1
CASSESVRTYYGYTF
TGTGCCAGCAGTGAAAGTGTGAGGACATACTATGGCTACACCTTC
>TRBJ2-1|15|TRBD1|-|TRBV5-5
CASTLGTGGRNEQFF
TGTGCCAGCACCTTGGGGACAGGGGGCAGGAATGAGCAGTTCTTC
>TRBJ2-2|13|-|-|TRBV12-3/TRBV12-4
CASSLGGTGELFF
TGTGCCAGCAGCTTAGGGGGGACCGGGGAGCTGTTTTTT
>TRBJ2-3|18|-|few|TRBV21-1
CASSPLTSGRGGTDTQYF
TGTGCCAGCAGTCCTTTGACTAGCGGGAGGGGGGGGACAGATACGCAGTATTTT
>TRBJ1-4|14|-|few|TRBV30
CAWSVSHRGEKLFF
TGTGCCTGGAGTGTAAGCCACCGGGGGGAAAAACTGTTTTTT
>TRBJ1-1|16|TRBD1|-|TRBV5-1
CASRGQGASGNTEAFF
TGCGCCAGCAGGGGACAGGGGGCTTCCGGGAACACTGAAGCTTTCTTT
>TRBJ2-7|14|-|-|TRBV19
CASSKAQVGYEQYF
TGTGCCAGTAGTAAGGCCCAAGTCGGCTACGAGCAGTACTTC
>TRBJ1-1|14|-|-|TRBV3-1/TRBV3-2
CASSVHPPNTEAFF
TGTGCCAGCAGCGTGCACCCTCCGAACACTGAAGCTTTCTTT
>TRBJ2-3|14|-|-|TRBV10-3
CAISTTSYTDTQYF
TGTGCCATCAGTACGACATCCTACACAGATACGCAGTATTTT
>TRBJ1-2|15|-|-|TRBV6-1
CASSEALRGARGYTF
TGTGCCAGCAGTGAAGCGCTTCGGGGGGCGCGTGGCTACACCTTC
>TRBJ1-2|15|-|-|TRBV4-1
CASSQAQVRGYGYTF
TGCGCCAGCAGCCAAGCCCAGGTGCGGGGTTATGGCTACACCTTC
>TRBJ2-7|15|TRBD2|-|TRBV28
CASSSPTSPSYEQYF
TGTGCCAGCAGTTCCCCGACTAGCCCCTCCTACGAGCAGTACTTC
>TRBJ1-2|13|TRBD1|-|TRBV11-2
CASSPGQGFGYTF
TGTGCCAGCAGCCCCGGACAGGGTTTTGGCTACACCTTC
>TRBJ2-1|15|TRBD2|-|TRBV7-2
CASSLGLAGYNEQFF
TGTGCCAGCAGCTTAGGACTAGCAGGCTACAATGAGCAGTTCTTC
>TRBJ2-1|16|-|-|TRBV19
CASSITPLSGGNEQFF
TGTGCCAGTAGTATTACTCCCCTTAGCGGAGGAAATGAGCAGTTCTTC
>TRBJ1-2|15|TRBD1|few|TRBV5-5
CASSRPGQAVGGYTF
TGTGCCAGCAGCCGGCCAGGACAGGCGGTTGGTGGCTACACCTTC
>TRBJ1-4|16|TRBD1|once|TRBV27
CASARDRGGTNEKLFF
TGTGCCAGCGCCCGGGACAGGGGAGGCACTAATGAAAAACTGTTTTTT
>TRBJ2-5|16|TRBD2|-|TRBV7-9
CASSPGSGGDQETQYF
TGTGCCAGCAGCCCGGGGAGCGGGGGGGATCAAGAGACCCAGTACTTC
>TRBJ2-7|14|-|-|TRBV6-5
CASSYSPGFDEQYF
TGTGCCAGCAGTTACTCGCCGGGGTTCGACGAGCAGTACTTC
>TRBJ2-1|13|TRBD1|-|TRBV2
CASSLGTGTEQFF
TGTGCCAGCAGCCTAGGGACAGGGACTGAGCAGTTCTTC
>TRBJ1-5|13|-|-|TRBV7-8
CASTEGSEQPQHF
TGTGCCAGCACCGAGGGGTCTGAGCAGCCCCAGCATTTT
>TRBJ2-3|14|-|medium-sized|TRBV24-1
CATSVVANTDTQYF
TGTGCCACCAGTGTAGTAGCTAACACAGATACGCAGTATTTT
>TRBJ1-1|13|-|-|TRBV7-2
CASSLDMNTEAFF
TGTGCCAGCAGCTTAGACATGAACACTGAAGCTTTCTTT
>TRBJ2-3|14|-|few|TRBV7-2
CASSLSGSTDTQYF
TGTGCCAGCAGCTTAAGTGGTAGCACAGATACGCAGTATTTT
>TRBJ1-1|13|-|-|TRBV6-5
CASSYSGGTEAFF
TGTGCCAGCAGTTACTCGGGGGGCACTGAAGCTTTCTTT
>TRBJ2-7|12|-|-|TRBV7-2
CASSPFHNEQYF
TGTGCCAGCAGCCCCTTCCATAACGAGCAGTACTTC